The 25 T cell receptor beta chains below were found in one sample sequenced in a study of CD8+ T cells in alopecia areata. In each case, RNA was isolated and then reverse transcribed into cDNA as the sequencing template. Assay used: immunoSEQ multiplex PCR; TCRdb lists only in-frame clones, some missing. This repertoire shows roughly 210,000 clones, about 40% found once; its top ten account for roughly 2.6%. Treatment specified: oral pan-JAK inhibitor, 5-10 mg twice daily. This specimen consisted of CD4+ T cells sorted from blood, obtained at approximately week 37, from a patient treated with tofacitinib. The receptors here all came from a human donor with alopecia areata.

J is TRBJ1-5 and V is TRBV2; no clear D gene. This CDR3 has 11 residues. The V end lost 8 bases, the J end lost 9 bases, and 11 bases lay between the germline ends. Germline-derived CDR1 and CDR2 are SNHLY and FYNNEI. CDR3 amino acids: CASRVRGPQHF. CDR3 nucleotide sequence: TGTGCCAGCCGAGTCCGAGGGCCCCAGCATTTT.

The J gene is TRBJ2-2, the V gene TRBV7-3, with a tentative D call TRBD1 (7 bases). The CDR3 is 14 residues long. Trimming cost V 5 bases and J 6 bases, with 13 bases left between them. Germline V gene lookup returns CDR1 SGHTA and CDR2 FQGTGA. In DNA, the CDR3 is TGTGCCAGCAGCCGAGACAGGGAGGCCGGGGAGCTGTTTTTT. As protein: CASSRDREAGELFF.

This clone was counted only a few times. The genes are TRBV30 and TRBJ1-1; tentative D call: TRBD1 (6 bases). V gave up 4 bases and J gave up 3 bases, with 15 bases separating them. CDR1 and CDR2 (germline): GTSNPN, SVGIG (reference sequence). The CDR3 sequence is 14 residues long. The CDR3 protein is CAWTHGGRDTEAFF. As DNA, the CDR3 is TGTGCCTGGACTCATGGGGGCAGGGACACTGAAGCTTTCTTT. The full variable domain, rest sourced from reference TRBV30 and TRBJ1-1, is SQTIHQWPATLVQPVGSPLSLECTVEGTSNPNLYWYRQAAGRGLQLLFYSVGIGQISSEVPQNLSASRPQDRQFILSSKKLLLSDSGFYLCAWTHGGRDTEAFFGQGTRLTVV.

The genes are TRBV4-3 and TRBJ1-4, with D perhaps TRBD1 (5 bases). Germline V lookup: CDR1 LGHNA, CDR2 YSLEER. V was shortened by 3 bases and J by 6 bases, with 14 bases between the two germline ends. The CDR3 loop spans 15 amino acids. The CDR3 nucleotides are TGCGCCAGCAGCCATTCCGGGGGAGGGTATGAAAAACTGTTTTTT. It is translated as CASSHSGGGYEKLFF.

The table lists this clone with a count of one. The V and J genes are TRBV30 and TRBJ2-7; no definite D call. The length of the CDR3 is 12 residues. Germline V gene data show CDR1 as GTSNPN and CDR2 as SVGIG (reference sequence). V shed 2 bases and J shed 6 bases, with 11 bases lying between them. CDR3 sequence (DNA): TGTGCCTGGAGTAAGATCTATGGCGAGCAGTACTTC. Its translation: CAWSKIYGEQYF.

V usage is TRBV7-8 and J usage is TRBJ2-1; the match to TRBD2 covers 7 bases. CDR1 and CDR2 (germline): SGHVS, FQNEAQ. This CDR3 region has 15 residues. V lost 2 bases to trimming and J lost 5 bases; unmatched junction nucleotides: 6. The CDR3 is CASSLRFAGDNEQFF. CDR3 bases: TGTGCCAGCAGCTTAAGATTCGCGGGAGACAATGAGCAGTTCTTC.

Only a few counts were recorded for this clone. The chain is built from TRBV6-6 and TRBJ1-4; no clear D. CDR3 length: 11 residues. Trimming took 8 bases from V and 10 from J, leaving 11 bases between them. CDR1 MNHNY and CDR2 SVGAGI come from the germline V gene (reference sequence). This CDR3 is CASFAFGKLFF. The CDR3 region has the DNA TGTGCCAGCTTCGCGTTCGGAAAACTGTTTTTT.

A few counts support this clone. The chain uses TRBV29-1 and TRBJ1-2; 8 bases agree with TRBD1. This CDR3 spans 12 amino acids. The trim removed 5 bases at V and 4 bases at J, leaving 3 bases unmatched. In germline, CDR1 is SQVTM, CDR2 ANQGSEA. CDR3 nucleotides: TGCAGCGTTCGACAGGGGTCCTATGGCTACACCTTC. Its protein is CSVRQGSYGYTF.

The genes are TRBV28 and TRBJ1-2; no firm D call. V lost 7 bases and J lost 4, with 13 bases in between. Germline values: CDR1 MDHEN, CDR2 SYDVKM. The CDR3 sequence is 13 residues long. This CDR3 reads CASTARRGYGYTF. In DNA form, the CDR3 reads TGTGCCAGCACCGCGCGCCGGGGCTATGGCTACACCTTC.

The rearrangement joins TRBV7-9 to TRBJ2-7; tentatively, D is TRBD2 (5 bases). The CDR3 contains 14 residues. Germline V gene sequence: CDR1 SEHNR, CDR2 FQNEAQ (reference sequence). The V end was cut by 5 bases, the J end by 1 base, with 12 bases between. DNA of the CDR3: TGTGCCAGCAGCCCTTCAGGCGGGTCCTACGAGCAGTACTTC. Translated: CASSPSGGSYEQYF.

The chain has TRBV4-1 and TRBJ2-5, with a possible D match to TRBD2 (5 bases). The CDR3 has 14 residues. Between the trimmed V and J ends, which lost 3 bases and 3 bases, there was a span of 11 bases. Germline values: CDR1 MGHRA, CDR2 YSYEKL. CDR3 DNA sequence: TGCGCCAGCAGCCAGCCTAGCCGAAAAGAGACCCAGTACTTC. Its protein product is CASSQPSRKETQYF.

On this clone: The sample contains more than one DNA sequence encoding this CDR3. The chain links TRBV7-9 to TRBJ2-5, with D hard to call. This CDR3 is 11 amino acids long. Germline CDR1 reads SEHNR; CDR2 reads FQNEAQ (reference sequence). Trimming pared 6 bases from V and 5 bases from J, leaving 7 bases between. The CDR3 DNA sequence: TGTGCCAGCAGTCCAAGGGAGACCCAGTACTTC. Translated: CASSPRETQYF.

V and J are TRBV29-1 and TRBJ2-1; D is possibly TRBD1 or TRBD2 (6 bases each). The CDR3 consists of 13 residues. Trimming stripped 7 bases from V and 7 bases from J, with 17 bases between. Per germline, CDR1 SQVTM and CDR2 ANQGSEA. The chain's CDR3 is CSAEGGQWNEQFF. CDR3 bases: TGCAGCGCCGAAGGGGGGCAATGGAATGAGCAGTTCTTC.

There are a few counts of this clone. The chain recombines TRBV28 with TRBJ1-3; 9 bases are shared with TRBD1. This CDR3 contains 14 residues. Germline-derived CDR1 and CDR2 are MDHEN and SYDVKM. V trimming: 3 bases; J trimming: 7 bases; junction bases outside the gene matches: 4. CDR3 sequence: CASSLHGQGNTIYF. The CDR3 bases are TGTGCCAGCAGTTTGCACGGACAGGGGAACACCATATATTTT.

V is TRBV29-1 and J is TRBJ1-1; no definite D call. Trimming shortened V by 7 bases and J by 0 bases, and 12 bases separated the two germline ends. Germline V lookup: CDR1 SQVTM, CDR2 ANQGSEA. The CDR3 is 13 amino acids. In DNA, the CDR3 is TGCAGCGGACGACCGCGCATGAACACTGAAGCTTTCTTT. Its translation is CSGRPRMNTEAFF.

The J gene is TRBJ2-7, the V gene TRBV11-2; TRBD1 or TRBD2 may be the D gene (5 bases each). The germline V and J ends were trimmed by 4 bases and 0 bases, with 13 bases remaining between them. Germline V lookup: CDR1 SGHAT, CDR2 FQNNGV. The CDR3 sequence is 15 residues long. The CDR3 nucleotides read TGTGCCAGCAGCTCCGACCGGGACCGCTCCTACGAGCAGTACTTC. Translating it yields CASSSDRDRSYEQYF.

The chain employs TRBV23-1 and TRBJ1-2; no clear D. TRBV23-1 is reported as an ORF; its role is uncertain. The V gene lost 3 bases and the J gene lost 3 bases, with 14 bases spanning the gap. This CDR3 is 15 amino acids long. The DNA of the CDR3 is TGCGCCAGCAGTCAGGCCCCGGGCGCGTACTATGGCTACACCTTC. The encoded protein is CASSQAPGAYYGYTF.

This clone appeared a few times. The chain links TRBV29-1 to TRBJ2-6; D could derive from TRBD1 or TRBD2 (5 bases each). The CDR3 sequence is 17 residues long. Germline assignment: CDR1 SQVTM and CDR2 ANQGSEA. Trimming shortened V by 1 base and J by 1 base, and 14 bases separated the two germline ends. The CDR3 DNA sequence: TGCAGCGTTGAAGGGAATTTGGGACGGTCTGGGGCCAACGTCCTGACTTTC. Encoded protein: CSVEGNLGRSGANVLTF.

This clone turned up a few times. The J gene is TRBJ1-2, the V gene TRBV29-1; the match to TRBD1 covers 7 bases. V dropped 6 bases and J dropped 6; count of bases not matched to a gene: 10. This CDR3 spans 13 amino acids. CDR1 is SQVTM and CDR2 is ANQGSEA in the germline V gene. CDR3 DNA sequence: TGCAGCGTCATCGGGACAGTTTTTCATGGCTACACCTTC. Protein: CSVIGTVFHGYTF.

J is TRBJ2-1 and V is TRBV29-1, with 8 bases fitting TRBD1. The CDR3 length is 14 residues. Germline V gives CDR1 SQVTM, CDR2 ANQGSEA. J was trimmed by 6 bases and V by 4 bases; bases with no gene match: 8. The CDR3 loop reads CSVGSGTGRNEQFF. CDR3 DNA sequence: TGCAGCGTTGGCTCCGGGACAGGACGCAATGAGCAGTTCTTC.

This clone appeared a few times. The V and J genes are TRBV11-3 and TRBJ2-2; D is unresolved. CDR3 length equals 14 residues. The germline V and J ends were trimmed by 3 bases and 6 bases, with 11 bases remaining between them. Germline CDR1 is SGHNT and CDR2 is YENEEA. The CDR3 DNA is TGTGCCAGCAGCTTTCTCGGCTCCTCCGGGGAGCTGTTTTTT. Its translation: CASSFLGSSGELFF.

The rearrangement joins TRBV2 to TRBJ2-2, with D unclear. CDR3 length: 13 residues. In germline, CDR1 is SNHLY, CDR2 FYNNEI. The DNA for the CDR3 is TGTGCTTCGGTCCCCACTCTATCCGGGGAGCTGTTTTTT. It specifies CASVPTLSGELFF.

This clone was detected once. The chain is built from TRBV2 and TRBJ2-7, with unresolved D. The germline V and J ends were trimmed by 5 bases and 0 bases, with 11 bases remaining between them. The CDR3 covers 14 residues. Germline loops: CDR1 SNHLY, CDR2 FYNNEI. The CDR3 here is CASSRQSISYEQYF. The DNA of the CDR3 is TGTGCCAGCAGTCGGCAGAGCATCTCCTACGAGCAGTACTTC.

There are a few counts of this clone. J is TRBJ2-3 and V is TRBV29-1, with TRBD2 matching over 12 bases. Germline CDR1 SQVTM, CDR2 ANQGSEA. The length of the CDR3 is 16 residues. J was trimmed by 5 bases and V by 6 bases; bases with no gene match: 12. The CDR3 bases are TGCAGCGTCGCACAGACTAGCGGGAGATATAAAGATACGCAGTATTTT. Protein product: CSVAQTSGRYKDTQYF.

The rearrangement uses TRBV27 and TRBJ2-6, with D maybe TRBD1 (5 bases). Trimming cost V 3 bases and J 2 bases, with 11 bases left between them. This CDR3 is built from 16 residues. Germline V lookup: CDR1 MNHEY, CDR2 SMNVEV (reference sequence). The CDR3 DNA sequence: TGTGCCAGCAGTTTCCAGGGAAACCCTGGGGCCAACGTCCTGACTTTC. It encodes CASSFQGNPGANVLTF.